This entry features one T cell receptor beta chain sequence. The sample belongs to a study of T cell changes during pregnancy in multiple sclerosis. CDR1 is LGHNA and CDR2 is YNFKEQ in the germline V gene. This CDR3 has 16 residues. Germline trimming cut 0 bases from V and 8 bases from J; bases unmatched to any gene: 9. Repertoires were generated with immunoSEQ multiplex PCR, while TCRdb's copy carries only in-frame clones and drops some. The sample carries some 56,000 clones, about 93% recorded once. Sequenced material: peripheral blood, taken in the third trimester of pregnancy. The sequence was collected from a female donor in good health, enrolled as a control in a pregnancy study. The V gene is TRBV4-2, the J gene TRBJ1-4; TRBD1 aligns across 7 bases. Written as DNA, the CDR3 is TGTGCCAGCAGCCAAGATCGGCAGGGGGTAGGGGAAAAACTGTTTTTT. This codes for CASSQDRQGVGEKLFF.